This T cell receptor (beta chain) stems from a study of OX40 agonist ivuxolimab in advanced cancers. The overall study: The patients received ivuxolimab by intravenous route every 2 weeks at 0.01 to 10 mg/kg. Prior anti-PD-1, anti-PD-L1 or anti-CTLA-4 therapy was allowed; 40% had some.

The CDR3 has 14 residues. The germline V and J ends were trimmed by 5 bases and 1 base, with 10 bases remaining between them. Germline-derived CDR1 and CDR2 are SGHNT and YYREEE (reference sequence). Notes on the study in general: Clonal expansion from baseline to week 6 occurred in both CD4+ and CD8+ T cells. Relative to CD4+, CD8+ T cells held more expanded clones on average.

This clone appeared a few times. Its specificity is not known. Assay: immunoSEQ multiplex PCR; the TCRdb copy retains only in-frame clones and omits some. The sample includes more than 75,000 clones, around 83% of them seen just once. The clonotype was recovered from an adult with an advanced solid tumor such as melanoma, head and neck, liver or kidney cancer. Specimen: CD4+ or CD8+ T cells sorted from blood, collected in a trial of the OX40 agonist ivuxolimab. The chain combines TRBV5-4 with TRBJ1-5, with D possibly TRBD1 on 6 matching bases. CDR3 in amino acids: CASSRGASNQPQHF. Written as DNA, the CDR3 is TGTGCCAGCAGTAGGGGGGCCAGCAATCAGCCCCAGCATTTT.